This TCR beta chain was found in a study of T-cell memory formation after mild COVID-19. Points from the study as a whole: CD4/CD8 balance characterized clones contracting day 15 to 85, and CD4+ skew characterized later expanders. Shrinking CD4+ clones resided mostly in CM and EM, and CD8+ ones in EMRA.

MiXCR, applied by TCRdb to the 5' RACE reads, yields one record per CDR3 protein. The sample has about 170,000 distinct CDR3 sequences; 10% to 15% are singletons. This clonotype was seen ten or more times. The antigen is undetermined. The CDR3 is 11 residues long. The germline V gene has CDR1 LGHDT and CDR2 YNNKEL (reference sequence). The germline V and J ends were trimmed by 3 bases and 8 bases, with 7 bases remaining between them. The TCR originated in a man younger than 30 who had mild COVID-19 (a few samples of this study predate the infection). Cell type and time point are not known. Sequencing was performed on PBMCs or a T cell subset sorted from them (not recorded which). The V gene is TRBV3-1, the J gene TRBJ1-2; no firm D call. This CDR3 reads CASSQAGGYTF. In DNA, the CDR3 is TGTGCCAGCAGCCAGGCTGGCGGCTACACCTTC.